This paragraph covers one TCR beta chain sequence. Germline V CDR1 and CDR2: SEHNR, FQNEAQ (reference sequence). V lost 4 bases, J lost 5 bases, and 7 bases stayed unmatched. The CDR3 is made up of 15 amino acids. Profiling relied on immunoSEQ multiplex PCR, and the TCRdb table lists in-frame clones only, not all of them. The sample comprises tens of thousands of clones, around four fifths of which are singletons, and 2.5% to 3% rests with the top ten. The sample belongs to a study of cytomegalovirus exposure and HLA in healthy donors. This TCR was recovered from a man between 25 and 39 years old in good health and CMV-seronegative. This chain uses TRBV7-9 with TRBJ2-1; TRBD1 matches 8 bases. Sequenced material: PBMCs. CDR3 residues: CASSSPRDRHNEQFF. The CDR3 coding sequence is TGTGCCAGCAGCTCACCAAGGGACAGGCACAATGAGCAGTTCTTC.